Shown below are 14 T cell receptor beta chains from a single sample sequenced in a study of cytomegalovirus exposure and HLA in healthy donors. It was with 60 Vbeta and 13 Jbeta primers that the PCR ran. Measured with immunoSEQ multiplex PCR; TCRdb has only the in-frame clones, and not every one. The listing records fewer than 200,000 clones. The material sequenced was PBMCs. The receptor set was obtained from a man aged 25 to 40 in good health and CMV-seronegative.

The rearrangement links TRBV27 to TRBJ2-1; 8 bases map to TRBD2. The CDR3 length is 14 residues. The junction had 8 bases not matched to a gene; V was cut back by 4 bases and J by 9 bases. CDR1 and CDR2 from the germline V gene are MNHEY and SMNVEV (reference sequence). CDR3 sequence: CASSYRGRLGEQFF. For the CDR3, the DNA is TGTGCCAGCAGTTATCGCGGGAGGTTGGGTGAGCAGTTCTTC.

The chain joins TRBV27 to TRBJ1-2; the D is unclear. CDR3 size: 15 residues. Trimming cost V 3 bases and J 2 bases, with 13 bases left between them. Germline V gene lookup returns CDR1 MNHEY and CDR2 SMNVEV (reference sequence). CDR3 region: CASSFSLRSNYGYTF. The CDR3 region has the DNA TGTGCCAGCAGTTTTTCCCTGCGTTCGAACTATGGCTACACCTTC.

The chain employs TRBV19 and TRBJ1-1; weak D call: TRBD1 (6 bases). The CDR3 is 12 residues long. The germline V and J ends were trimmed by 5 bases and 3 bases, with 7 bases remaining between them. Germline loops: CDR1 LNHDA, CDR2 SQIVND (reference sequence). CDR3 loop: CASSPGDTEAFF. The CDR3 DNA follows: TGTGCCAGTAGTCCAGGGGACACTGAAGCTTTCTTT.

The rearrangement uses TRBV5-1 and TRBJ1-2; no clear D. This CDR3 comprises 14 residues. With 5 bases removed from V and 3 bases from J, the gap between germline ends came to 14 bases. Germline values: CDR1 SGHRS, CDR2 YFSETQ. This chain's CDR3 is CASSRGYEDYGYTF. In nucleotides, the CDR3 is TGCGCCAGCAGTCGAGGGTATGAAGACTATGGCTACACCTTC.

Here the CDR3 DNA reads TGTGCTAGTGGTTTATGGACAGGGCATTCCTATGGCTACACCTTC. Residues: CASGLWTGHSYGYTF. This rearrangement joins TRBV12-5 to TRBJ1-2; 8 bases fit TRBD1. CDR3 length equals 15 residues. Germline lookup yields CDR1 LGHNT and CDR2 FRNRAP. V was pared by 3 bases and J by 4 bases, with 7 bases of the junction left unmatched.

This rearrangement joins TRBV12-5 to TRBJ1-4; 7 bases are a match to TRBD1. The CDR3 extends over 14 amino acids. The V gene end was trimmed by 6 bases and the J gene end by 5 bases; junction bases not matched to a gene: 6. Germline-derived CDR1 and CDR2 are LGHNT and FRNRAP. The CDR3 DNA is TGTGCTAGTGGCCCAGACAGGGCGAATGAAAAACTGTTTTTT. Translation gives CASGPDRANEKLFF.

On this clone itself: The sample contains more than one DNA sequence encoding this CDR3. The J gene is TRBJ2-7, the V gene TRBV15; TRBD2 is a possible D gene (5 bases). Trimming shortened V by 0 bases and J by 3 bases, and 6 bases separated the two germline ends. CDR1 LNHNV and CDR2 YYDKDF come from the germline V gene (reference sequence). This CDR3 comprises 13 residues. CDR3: CATSRDRGYEQYF. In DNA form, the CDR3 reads TGTGCCACCAGCAGAGACCGGGGCTACGAGCAGTACTTC.

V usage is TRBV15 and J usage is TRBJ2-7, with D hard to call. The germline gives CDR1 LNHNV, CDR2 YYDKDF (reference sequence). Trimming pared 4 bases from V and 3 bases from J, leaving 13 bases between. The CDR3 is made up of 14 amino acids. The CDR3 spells CATSKTDTSYEQYF. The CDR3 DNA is TGTGCCACCAGCAAAACCGACACGAGCTACGAGCAGTACTTC. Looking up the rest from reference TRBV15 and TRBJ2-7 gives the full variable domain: DAMVIQNPRYQVTQFGKPVTLSCSQTLNHNVMYWYQQKSSQAPKLLFHYYDKDFNNEADTPDNFQSRRPNTSFCFLDIRSPGLGDTAMYLCATSKTDTSYEQYFGPGTRLTVT.

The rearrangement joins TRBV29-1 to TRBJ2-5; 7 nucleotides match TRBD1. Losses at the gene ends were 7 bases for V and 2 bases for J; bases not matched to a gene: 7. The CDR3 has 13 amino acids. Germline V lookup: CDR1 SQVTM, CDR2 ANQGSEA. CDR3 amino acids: CSGLRDSQETQYF. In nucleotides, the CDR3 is TGCAGCGGCCTCCGGGACAGTCAAGAGACCCAGTACTTC.

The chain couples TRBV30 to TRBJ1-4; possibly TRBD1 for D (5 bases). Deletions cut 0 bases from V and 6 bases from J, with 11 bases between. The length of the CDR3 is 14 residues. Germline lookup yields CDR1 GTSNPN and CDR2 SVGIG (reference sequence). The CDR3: CAWSVGGAHEKLFF. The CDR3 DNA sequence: TGTGCCTGGAGTGTAGGAGGGGCCCATGAAAAACTGTTTTTT. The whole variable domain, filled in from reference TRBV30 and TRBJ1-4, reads SQTIHQWPATLVQPVGSPLSLECTVEGTSNPNLYWYRQAAGRGLQLLFYSVGIGQISSEVPQNLSASRPQDRQFILSSKKLLLSDSGFYLCAWSVGGAHEKLFFGSGTQLSVL.

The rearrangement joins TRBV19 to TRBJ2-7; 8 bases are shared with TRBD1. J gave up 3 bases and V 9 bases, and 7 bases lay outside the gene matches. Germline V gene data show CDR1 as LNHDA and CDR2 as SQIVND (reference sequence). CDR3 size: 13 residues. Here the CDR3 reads CASRRTGHYEQYF. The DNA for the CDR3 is TGTGCCAGCCGCCGGACAGGGCACTACGAGCAGTACTTC.

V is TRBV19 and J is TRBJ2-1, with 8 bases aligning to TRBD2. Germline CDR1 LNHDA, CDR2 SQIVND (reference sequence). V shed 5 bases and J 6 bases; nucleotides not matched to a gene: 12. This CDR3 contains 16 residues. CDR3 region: CASSPTDGRGFNEQFF. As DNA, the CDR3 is TGTGCCAGTAGTCCCACGGACGGGAGGGGTTTCAATGAGCAGTTCTTC.

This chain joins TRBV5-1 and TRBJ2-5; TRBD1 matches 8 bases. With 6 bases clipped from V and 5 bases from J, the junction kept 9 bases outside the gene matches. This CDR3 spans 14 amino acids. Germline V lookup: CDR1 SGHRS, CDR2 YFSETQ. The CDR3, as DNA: TGCGCCAGCACCCGGGACAGGAGTATTGAGACCCAGTACTTC. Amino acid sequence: CASTRDRSIETQYF.

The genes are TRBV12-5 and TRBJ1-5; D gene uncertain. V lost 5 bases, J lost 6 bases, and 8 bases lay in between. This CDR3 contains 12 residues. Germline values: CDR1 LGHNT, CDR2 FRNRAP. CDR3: CASGPGVQPQHF. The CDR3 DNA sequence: TGTGCTAGTGGTCCCGGGGTTCAGCCCCAGCATTTT.